Listed here are 24 T cell receptor beta chains from one sample, sequenced in a study of response to subunit inactivated influenza vaccine (dated by TCRdb to about 2018). The method behind the library was RT-PCR. Data came from an Illumina HiSeq 2500. TCRdb redid the processing of the public reads, applying fastp at Q25 and MiXCR, and retained in-frame beta chains. All rows with the same CDR3 protein become a single entry with the most common DNA and genes. A total of about 780,000 distinct CDR3 sequences appear in this sample, around 20% of them only once. The top ten clonotypes cover 11% of the sample. Sequencing used PBMCs from blood, obtained 4 to 6 days after vaccination. Receptors were obtained from a man aged 50 to 60 who received an inactivated influenza vaccine. Donor details come from another sample of the same person, matched by shared clones.

This clonotype came up a few times. The genes are TRBV28 and TRBJ2-1; D remains ambiguous. Germline V CDR1 and CDR2: MDHEN, SYDVKM. Trimming stripped 9 bases from V and 4 bases from J, with 13 bases between. The CDR3 runs 13 residues. The CDR3: CASYGLPYNEQFF. The CDR3 nucleotides are TGTGCCAGTTATGGGCTTCCTTACAATGAGCAGTTCTTC.

The chain combines TRBV12-3 or TRBV12-4 with TRBJ1-1; unclear D gene. Trimming pared 6 bases from V and 4 bases from J, leaving 12 bases between. The length of the CDR3 is 13 residues. The DNA of the CDR3 is TGTGCCAGCAGCCTCCGGTTTGGCACTGAAGCTTTCTTT. Protein product: CASSLRFGTEAFF.

This clonotype came up many times. This chain links TRBV18 with TRBJ1-3, with a weak D call TRBD1 (5 bases). The CDR3 is 16 amino acids. Trimming left V 6 bases short and J 0 bases short, with 15 bases between. Germline V gene data show CDR1 as KGHSH and CDR2 as LQKENI. CDR3 nucleotide sequence: TGTGCCAGCTCCCGGGGGACGGTGGACTCTGGAAACACCATATATTTT. Amino acids: CASSRGTVDSGNTIYF. Filled out from reference TRBV18 and TRBJ1-3, the complete variable domain reads NAGVMQNPRHLVRRRGQEARLRCSPMKGHSHVYWYRQLPEEGLKFMVYLQKENIIDESGMPKERFSAEFPKEGPSILRIQQVVRGDSAAYFCASSRGTVDSGNTIYFGEGSWLTVV.

The chain combines TRBV28 with TRBJ2-3; D is perhaps TRBD2 (7 bases). This CDR3 contains 16 residues. With 2 bases removed from V and 2 bases from J, the gap between germline ends came to 14 bases. The V gene's germline CDR1 is MDHEN and CDR2 SYDVKM. CDR3 bases: TGTGCCAGCAGTTTACTTGCGGGGGCAATCACAGATACGCAGTATTTT. This codes for CASSLLAGAITDTQYF.

This clonotype was picked up a small number of times. The chain is built from TRBV7-6 and TRBJ2-3; no clear D. The CDR3 runs to 12 residues. V lost 3 bases and J 5 bases, leaving 6 bases between the germline ends. Germline V gene lookup returns CDR1 SGHVS and CDR2 FNYEAQ. The CDR3: CASSFTVDTQYF. The CDR3 DNA is TGTGCCAGCAGCTTCACAGTAGATACGCAGTATTTT.

This chain uses TRBV7-2 with TRBJ2-1; no definite D call. The V end lost 4 bases, the J end lost 5 bases, and 9 bases lay between the germline ends. The germline V gene has CDR1 SGHTA and CDR2 FQGNSA. There are 13 residues in the CDR3. CDR3 region: CASSSFSHNEQFF. Written as DNA, the CDR3 is TGTGCCAGCAGCTCTTTCTCTCACAATGAGCAGTTCTTC.

Ten or more counts support this clonotype. The chain has TRBV4-1 and TRBJ1-1; D might be TRBD1 (5 bases). V was pared by 4 bases and J by 0 bases, with 21 bases between. Germline V lookup: CDR1 MGHRA, CDR2 YSYEKL. CDR3 length: 18 amino acids. The CDR3 spells CASSRYPPAGYLNTEAFF. CDR3 in DNA: TGCGCCAGCAGCCGATACCCCCCTGCAGGGTATCTGAACACTGAAGCTTTCTTT.

The chain carries TRBV20-1 and TRBJ2-3; 10 bases are shared with TRBD2. Germline assignment: CDR1 DFQATT and CDR2 SNEGSKA (reference sequence). V dropped 1 base and J dropped 9; count of bases not matched to a gene: 7. CDR3 size: 14 residues. CDR3 in amino acids: CSARGLAGRPTQYF. CDR3 bases: TGCAGTGCTAGAGGACTAGCGGGCCGGCCGACGCAGTATTTT.

The chain employs TRBV12-3 or TRBV12-4 and TRBJ2-4; D gene ambiguous. V shed 3 bases and J shed 0 bases, with 9 bases lying between them. The CDR3 has 15 residues. The CDR3 is CASSFRGIAKNIQYF. The CDR3 DNA follows: TGTGCCAGCAGTTTTCGTGGGATAGCCAAAAACATTCAGTACTTC.

This clonotype appeared a few times. The chain carries TRBV12-3 or TRBV12-4 and TRBJ1-5; D gene ambiguous. CDR3 size: 16 residues. Trimming stripped 6 bases from V and 0 bases from J, with 15 bases between. The CDR3 is CASSQDRSYSNQPQHF. DNA for the CDR3: TGTGCCAGCAGCCAGGATCGGTCCTATAGCAATCAGCCCCAGCATTTT.

The rearrangement joins TRBV9 to TRBJ2-2; D gene ambiguous. V lost 0 bases, J lost 2 bases, and 8 bases lay in between. The CDR3 length is 15 residues. Per the germline V gene, CDR1 is SGDLS and CDR2 is YYNGEE. The CDR3 protein is CASSVDPFNTGELFF. In nucleotides, the CDR3 is TGTGCCAGCAGCGTAGATCCCTTCAACACCGGGGAGCTGTTTTTT.

This clonotype was found a few times. The V gene is TRBV12-3 or TRBV12-4, the J gene TRBJ1-2; TRBD1 aligns across 7 bases. After removal of 0 bases from V and 4 bases from J, the junction contained 2 bases not matched to a gene. The CDR3 extends over 14 amino acids. For the CDR3, the DNA is TGTGCCAGCAGTTTAGCGGGACAGCGCTATGGCTACACCTTC. Translating it yields CASSLAGQRYGYTF.

The rearrangement uses TRBV19 and TRBJ1-6, with D possibly being TRBD1 (5 bases). V was pared by 7 bases and J by 10 bases, with 17 bases between. Germline loops: CDR1 LNHDA, CDR2 SQIVND (reference sequence). The CDR3 covers 14 residues. CDR3 DNA sequence: TGTGCCAGTAAACCGGGCCCTTGGGGCTCACCCCTCCACTTT. It encodes CASKPGPWGSPLHF.

The V gene is TRBV20-1, the J gene TRBJ2-1; possible D gene TRBD1, 6 bases. The CDR3 has 15 residues. CDR1 is DFQATT, CDR2 SNEGSKA, per germline (reference sequence). Between the trimmed V and J ends, which lost 1 base and 9 bases, there was a span of 19 bases. The CDR3 nucleotides are TGCAGTGCTAGAGGAGGGGGTACTAGACTGGGTGAGCAGTTCTTC. Translation gives CSARGGGTRLGEQFF.

Written as DNA, the CDR3 is TGCAGCGTTGGGGGGCCTAGCGGGAGGGCCCGGGCCGGGGAGCTGTTTTTT. Its protein product is CSVGGPSGRARAGELFF. The chain recombines TRBV29-1 with TRBJ2-2, with 12 bases fitting TRBD2. Germline CDR1 is SQVTM and CDR2 is ANQGSEA. With V trimmed by 4 bases and J by 6 bases, 12 bases remained unmatched. The CDR3 covers 17 residues.

The chain is built from TRBV28 and TRBJ2-7; perhaps TRBD2 as D (6 bases). Germline lookup yields CDR1 MDHEN and CDR2 SYDVKM. Deletions cut 2 bases from V and 0 bases from J, with 20 bases between. The CDR3 spans 18 residues. CDR3 sequence: CASSLIVSLGRSSYEQYF. In DNA, the CDR3 is TGTGCCAGCAGTTTAATCGTGAGCCTTGGGAGGAGCTCCTACGAGCAGTACTTC.

The J gene is TRBJ1-3, the V gene TRBV6-1; D is unclear. From germline, CDR1 is MNHNS and CDR2 SASEGT. The CDR3 spans 13 residues. V was shortened by 6 bases and J by 0 bases, with 6 bases between the two germline ends. The CDR3: CASSLRSGNTIYF. The CDR3 DNA follows: TGTGCCAGCAGCCTTCGCTCTGGAAACACCATATATTTT.

This clonotype was seen repeatedly, ten times or more. V is TRBV20-1 and J is TRBJ2-5; tentatively, D is TRBD1 or TRBD2 (5 bases each). V was trimmed by 6 bases and J by 5 bases, leaving 16 bases between them. Germline values: CDR1 DFQATT, CDR2 SNEGSKA (reference sequence). This CDR3 has 13 residues. In DNA, the CDR3 is TGCAGTGCCACCCATGGGGGAAAGGAGACCCAGTACTTC. This gives the protein CSATHGGKETQYF.

V usage is TRBV15 and J usage is TRBJ2-1, with D possibly TRBD1 on 5 matching bases. V was cut by 10 bases and J by 0 bases, with 16 bases left in between. There are 15 residues in the CDR3. The germline V gene encodes CDR1 LNHNV and CDR2 YYDKDF (reference sequence). The CDR3 protein is CAIKGNFLSYNEQFF. The CDR3 DNA sequence: TGTGCCATCAAGGGGAACTTTCTCTCCTACAATGAGCAGTTCTTC.

The genes are TRBV28 and TRBJ2-5, with a possible D match to TRBD1 (6 bases). This CDR3 is built from 15 residues. Germline CDR1 reads MDHEN; CDR2 reads SYDVKM. The V end lost 3 bases, the J end lost 3 bases, and 14 bases lay between the germline ends. The DNA for the CDR3 is TGTGCCAGCAGTTTTCGGTGGACAGATGAAGAGACCCAGTACTTC. Amino acids: CASSFRWTDEETQYF. Looking up the rest from reference TRBV28 and TRBJ2-5 gives the full variable domain: DVKVTQSSRYLVKRTGEKVFLECVQDMDHENMFWYRQDPGLGLRLIYFSYDVKMKEKGDIPEGYSVSREKKERFSLILESASTNQTSMYLCASSFRWTDEETQYFGPGTRLLVL.

The chain recombines TRBV29-1 with TRBJ2-7; D possibly uses TRBD1 or TRBD2 (5 bases each). Germline-derived CDR1 and CDR2 are SQVTM and ANQGSEA. Trimming left V 6 bases short and J 6 bases short, with 18 bases between. The CDR3 has 13 amino acids. This CDR3 is CSVVRDGASEQYF. CDR3 in DNA: TGCAGCGTCGTCCGGGACGGTGCAAGCGAGCAGTACTTC.

The J gene is TRBJ1-2, the V gene TRBV4-1; 8 bases are shared with TRBD1. The junction had 10 bases not matched to a gene; V was cut back by 4 bases and J by 6 bases. Germline CDR1 MGHRA, CDR2 YSYEKL. This CDR3 is 15 amino acids long. In DNA form, the CDR3 reads TGCGCCAGCAGCCTAACCGGAACAGGGGGAAATGGCTACACCTTC. Translated, it gives CASSLTGTGGNGYTF.

In this sample, this clonotype turned up a few times. This chain links TRBV5-6 with TRBJ1-1, with 10 nucleotides matching TRBD1. Germline CDR1 is SGHDT and CDR2 is YYEEEE. V shed 4 bases, J shed 6 bases, and the junction held 24 bases outside the gene matches. CDR3 length equals 20 residues. CDR3 loop: CASSPGEFRDRGSFASEAFF. The CDR3 DNA follows: TGTGCCAGCAGCCCGGGGGAATTTCGGGACAGGGGCTCGTTCGCCTCTGAAGCTTTCTTT.

This rearrangement joins TRBV19 to TRBJ2-1, with D possibly TRBD2 on 6 matching bases. The germline gives CDR1 LNHDA, CDR2 SQIVND (reference sequence). The V end was cut by 0 bases, the J end by 10 bases, with 22 bases between. The CDR3 contains 17 residues. CDR3 in amino acids: CASSIDPRARQRVEQFF. CDR3 nucleotide sequence: TGTGCCAGTAGTATAGATCCAAGGGCTAGGCAGCGGGTCGAGCAGTTCTTC.